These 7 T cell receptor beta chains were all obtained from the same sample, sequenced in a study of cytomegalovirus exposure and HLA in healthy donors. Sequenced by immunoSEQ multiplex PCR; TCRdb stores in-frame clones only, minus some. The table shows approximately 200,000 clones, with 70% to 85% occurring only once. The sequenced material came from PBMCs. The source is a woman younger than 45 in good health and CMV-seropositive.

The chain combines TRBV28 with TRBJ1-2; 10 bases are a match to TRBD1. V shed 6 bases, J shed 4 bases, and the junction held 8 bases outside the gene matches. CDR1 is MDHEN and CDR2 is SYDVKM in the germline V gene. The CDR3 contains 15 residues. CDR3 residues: CASSLGTGAPYGYTF. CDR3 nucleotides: TGTGCCAGCAGCCTCGGGACAGGGGCCCCCTATGGCTACACCTTC.

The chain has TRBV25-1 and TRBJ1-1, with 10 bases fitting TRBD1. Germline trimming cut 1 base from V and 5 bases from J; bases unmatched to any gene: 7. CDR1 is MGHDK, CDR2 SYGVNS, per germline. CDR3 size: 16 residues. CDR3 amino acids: CASSELGTGEVTEAFF. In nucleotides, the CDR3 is TGTGCCAGCAGTGAATTGGGGACAGGGGAAGTGACTGAAGCTTTCTTT.

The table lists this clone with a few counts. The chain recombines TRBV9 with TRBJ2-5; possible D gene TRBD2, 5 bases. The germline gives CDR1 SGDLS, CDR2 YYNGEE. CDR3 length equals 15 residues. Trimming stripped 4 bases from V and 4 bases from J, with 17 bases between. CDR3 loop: CASSLRTGGAETQYF. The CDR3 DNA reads TGTGCCAGCAGCCTTCGGACTGGAGGAGCAGAGACCCAGTACTTC.

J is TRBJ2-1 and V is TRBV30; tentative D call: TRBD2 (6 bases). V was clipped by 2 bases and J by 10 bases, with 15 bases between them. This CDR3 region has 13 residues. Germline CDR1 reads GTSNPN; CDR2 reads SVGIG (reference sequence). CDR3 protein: CAWSPGWGVEQFF. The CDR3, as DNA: TGTGCCTGGAGTCCCGGCTGGGGGGTGGAGCAGTTCTTC.

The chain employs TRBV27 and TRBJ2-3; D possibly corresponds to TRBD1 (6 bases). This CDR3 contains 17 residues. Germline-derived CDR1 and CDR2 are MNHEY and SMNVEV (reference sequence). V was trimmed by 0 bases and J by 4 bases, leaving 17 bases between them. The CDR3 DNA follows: TGTGCCAGCAGTTTATCCCGGTCCGGGACATCCCCAGATACGCAGTATTTT. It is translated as CASSLSRSGTSPDTQYF.

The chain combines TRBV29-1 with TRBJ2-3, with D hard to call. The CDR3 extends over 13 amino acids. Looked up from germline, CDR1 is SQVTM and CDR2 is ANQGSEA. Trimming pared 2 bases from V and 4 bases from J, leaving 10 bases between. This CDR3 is CSVELSPADTQYF. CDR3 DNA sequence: TGCAGCGTTGAACTCAGTCCCGCAGATACGCAGTATTTT.

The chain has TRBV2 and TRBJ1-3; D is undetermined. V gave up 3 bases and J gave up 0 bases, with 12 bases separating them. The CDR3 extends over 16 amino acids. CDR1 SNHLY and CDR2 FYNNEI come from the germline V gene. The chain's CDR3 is CASSDLSQISGNTIYF. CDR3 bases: TGTGCCAGCAGTGATTTAAGTCAGATCTCTGGAAACACCATATATTTT.